The next 16 T cell receptor beta chains were all read from a single sample in a study of vaccination effects on CD4 cells after COVID-19. Antigen-specific CD4+ T cells expanded by the ViraFEST assay with viral peptide pools were then sequenced. Culture proceeded for approximately 10 days, and CD4+ T cells were then isolated. Prior SARS-CoV-2 infection was absent in the vaccine recipients, as shown by negative nucleocapsid antibodies. No antigen has been identified for these receptors. The repertoire was sequenced with immunoSEQ multiplex PCR; TCRdb's copy has only in-frame clones and lacks some. Of roughly 41,000 clones listed, 70% to 85% are singletons. The input for sequencing was CD4+ T cells from PBMCs cultured with HCoV-NL63 spike peptides, taken before COVID-19 vaccination. The receptors shown here come from a human donor who received a COVID-19 vaccine.

This chain links TRBV6-5 with TRBJ1-2; TRBD1 might be the D (5 bases). Germline loops: CDR1 MNHEY, CDR2 SVGAGI. Between the trimmed V and J ends, which lost 0 bases and 5 bases, there was a span of 10 bases. The CDR3 totals 14 residues. In nucleotides, the CDR3 is TGTGCCAGCAGTTACTCGGTTGGGGGGTATGGCTACACCTTC. This sequence encodes CASSYSVGGYGYTF.

The CDR3 nucleotides read TGCGCCAGCAGCTTGGGGGCAGGTTTAGCCAAAAACATTCAGTACTTC. This translates into CASSLGAGLAKNIQYF. The chain is built from TRBV5-1 and TRBJ2-4; D remains ambiguous. V lost 0 bases, J lost 0 bases, and 10 bases lay in between. Germline CDR1 reads SGHRS; CDR2 reads YFSETQ. The CDR3 runs to 16 residues.

The chain recombines TRBV5-1 with TRBJ2-3; D is unresolved. V shed 0 bases and J shed 0 bases, with 8 bases lying between them. Germline V lookup: CDR1 SGHRS, CDR2 YFSETQ. This CDR3 has 15 residues. The CDR3 region is CASSLVRASTDTQYF. The CDR3 nucleotides read TGCGCCAGCAGCTTGGTCCGGGCTAGCACAGATACGCAGTATTTT. The full variable domain, rest sourced from reference TRBV5-1 and TRBJ2-3, is KAGVTQTPRYLIKTRGQQVTLSCSPISGHRSVSWYQQTPGQGLQFLFEYFSETQRNKGNFPGRFSGRQFSNSRSEMNVSTLELGDSALYLCASSLVRASTDTQYFGPGTRLTVL.

The gene calls are TRBV13 and TRBJ2-7; D is possibly TRBD1 (6 bases). Per germline, CDR1 PRHDT and CDR2 FYEKMQ (reference sequence). V lost 5 bases and J lost 2, with 10 bases in between. The length of the CDR3 is 13 residues. The CDR3 nucleotides are TGTGCCAGCAGCCTTGGACAGACCTACGAGCAGTACGTC. Encoded protein: CASSLGQTYEQYV.

The gene calls are TRBV7-2 and TRBJ2-6; the D gene is possibly TRBD1 (5 bases). CDR3 length equals 16 residues. V was shortened by 5 bases and J by 1 base, with 12 bases between the two germline ends. Germline V gene sequence: CDR1 SGHTA, CDR2 FQGNSA. DNA of the CDR3: TGTGCCAGCAGCCCCGCCAGGGTATCTGGGGCCAACGTCCTGACTTTC. The encoded protein is CASSPARVSGANVLTF.

The genes are TRBV3-1 (or the pseudogene TRBV3-2) and TRBJ2-4; D might be TRBD2 (6 bases). The CDR3 is 16 residues long. Trimming pared 3 bases from V and 0 bases from J, leaving 12 bases between. Germline CDR1 reads LGHDT; CDR2 reads YNNKEL (reference sequence). This CDR3 reads CASSHGVGLAKNIQYF. CDR3 nucleotides: TGTGCCAGCAGCCACGGTGTGGGACTAGCCAAAAACATTCAGTACTTC.

This chain connects TRBV28 to TRBJ2-4; TRBD2 is a possible D gene (6 bases). The CDR3 length is 14 residues. Germline V gene sequence: CDR1 MDHEN, CDR2 SYDVKM. Between the trimmed V and J ends, which lost 7 bases and 2 bases, there was a span of 12 bases. The CDR3 coding sequence is TGTGCCAGCACCCTCGGGGGATCCAAAAACATTCAGTACTTC. Translating it yields CASTLGGSKNIQYF.

The genes are TRBV5-8 and TRBJ2-5; 10 bases align to TRBD1. CDR3 size: 15 residues. V was pared by 4 bases and J by 4 bases, with 7 bases of the junction left unmatched. Germline values: CDR1 SGHTS, CDR2 YDEGEE. The CDR3 DNA reads as TGTGCCAGCAGCAAGCGACAGGGGGCAACAGAGACCCAGTACTTC. Translating gives CASSKRQGATETQYF.

The chain couples TRBV3-1 (or the pseudogene TRBV3-2) to TRBJ2-5; the match to TRBD1 covers 8 bases. The CDR3 runs to 15 residues. Per the germline V gene, CDR1 is LGHDT and CDR2 is YNNKEL (reference sequence). The J segment lost 5 bases and the V segment lost 0 bases, leaving 5 bases of the junction unmatched. The CDR3 spells CASSQEHRDRETQYF. CDR3 bases: TGTGCCAGCAGCCAAGAGCACCGGGACAGGGAGACCCAGTACTTC.

The chain links TRBV7-2 to TRBJ2-5, with TRBD1 matching over 9 bases. V lost 1 base, J lost 6 bases, and 9 bases stayed unmatched. In germline, CDR1 is SGHTA, CDR2 FQGNSA. This CDR3 contains 16 residues. This chain's CDR3 is CASSLGGTGIGKTQYF. The DNA of the CDR3 is TGTGCCAGCAGCTTAGGAGGGACAGGGATTGGGAAGACCCAGTACTTC.

This rearrangement joins TRBV6-6 to TRBJ2-5, with TRBD1 matching 9 bases. This CDR3 contains 16 residues. V dropped 5 bases and J dropped 1; count of bases not matched to a gene: 8. Per the germline V gene, CDR1 is MNHNY and CDR2 is SVGAGI (reference sequence). The CDR3 sequence: CASSSGETGGQETQYF. The DNA for the CDR3 is TGTGCCAGCAGTAGCGGGGAGACAGGGGGCCAAGAGACCCAGTACTTC.

Judged by abundance, this clone is medium-sized. In nucleotides, the CDR3 is TGTGCCAGCAGCCCCGTGCGGGGGCCCTACGAGCAGTACGTC. The encoded protein is CASSPVRGPYEQYV. This chain links TRBV6-2 or TRBV6-3 with TRBJ2-7; perhaps TRBD2 as D (7 bases). Germline V lookup: CDR1 MNHEY, CDR2 SVGEGT. Trimming left V 6 bases short and J 2 bases short, with 14 bases between. The CDR3 runs to 14 residues.

This clone was counted a few times. V gene TRBV5-1 combines with J gene TRBJ1-1; D is unclear. V gave up 6 bases and J gave up 5 bases, with 23 bases separating them. The CDR3 has 16 amino acids. Germline V lookup: CDR1 SGHRS, CDR2 YFSETQ. The CDR3 here is CASTAEGEGRRTEAFF. CDR3 nucleotides: TGCGCCAGCACCGCGGAAGGAGAAGGGAGGAGGACTGAAGCTTTCTTT.

The genes are TRBV12-3 or TRBV12-4 and TRBJ2-3, with unresolved D. The V gene lost 5 bases and the J gene lost 5 bases, with 8 bases spanning the gap. The CDR3 runs to 12 residues. CDR3 nucleotide sequence: TGTGCCAGCAGTCGACTTGAAGATACGCAGTATTTT. Its protein product is CASSRLEDTQYF.

The V gene is TRBV2, the J gene TRBJ1-6; D is ambiguous. Per the germline V gene, CDR1 is SNHLY and CDR2 is FYNNEI. This CDR3 region has 12 residues. V shed 6 bases and J shed 7 bases, with 7 bases lying between them. DNA for the CDR3: TGTGCCAGCAGAGTAGTAAATTCACCCCTCCACTTT. It is translated as CASRVVNSPLHF.

In this sample, this clone turned up a few times. The chain has TRBV9 and TRBJ1-2; D possibly corresponds to TRBD1 (5 bases). CDR3 length equals 13 residues. Germline values: CDR1 SGDLS, CDR2 YYNGEE. V shed 3 bases and J shed 5 bases, with 11 bases lying between them. CDR3 nucleotides: TGTGCCAGCAGCGACCTCGGGGGATATGGCTACACCTTC. This sequence encodes CASSDLGGYGYTF.